What follows are 7 T cell receptor beta chains derived from one specimen sequenced in a study of OX40 agonist ivuxolimab in advanced cancers. Only in-frame clones appear in the TCRdb table, and some are missing; sequencing was by immunoSEQ multiplex PCR. The sample contains approximately 68,000 clones, roughly 86% of which appear only once. Sequenced material: CD4+ or CD8+ T cells sorted from blood, taken in a trial of the OX40 agonist ivuxolimab. These receptors originate from an adult with an advanced solid tumor such as melanoma, head and neck, liver or kidney cancer.

The chain links TRBV5-5 to TRBJ1-1, with D maybe TRBD1 (6 bases). Trimming stripped 0 bases from V and 6 bases from J, with 12 bases between. This CDR3 comprises 14 residues. Germline-derived CDR1 and CDR2 are SGHKS and YYEKEE (reference sequence). For the CDR3, the DNA is TGTGCCAGCAGCTTGGCGGGACATAACCCTGAAGCTTTCTTT. Protein: CASSLAGHNPEAFF.

The J gene is TRBJ1-2, the V gene TRBV28, with no clear D. The CDR3 contains 11 residues. Trimming shortened V by 7 bases and J by 0 bases, and 3 bases separated the two germline ends. CDR1 is MDHEN and CDR2 is SYDVKM in the germline V gene. The CDR3 protein is CASTSNYGYTF. The CDR3, as DNA: TGTGCCAGCACCTCTAACTATGGCTACACCTTC.

This sequence joins TRBV11-2 and TRBJ2-7; TRBD1 aligns across 12 bases. The J segment lost 6 bases and the V segment lost 4 bases, leaving 7 bases of the junction unmatched. The germline V gene has CDR1 SGHAT and CDR2 FQNNGV. The CDR3 totals 15 residues. CDR3 in DNA: TGTGCCAGCAGCTACTCCGGGACAGGGGGCGTCGAGCAGTACTTC. It is translated as CASSYSGTGGVEQYF.

This chain connects TRBV2 to TRBJ1-2; D is undetermined. CDR3 length: 11 residues. Trimming took off 1 base at V and 6 bases at J, with 3 bases between the two ends. Germline CDR1 SNHLY, CDR2 FYNNEI. The CDR3 DNA reads as TGTGCCAGCAGTGAAGAGGATGGCTACACCTTC. This sequence encodes CASSEEDGYTF.

The table lists this clone with a few counts. V usage is TRBV7-2 and J usage is TRBJ1-2; D may be TRBD1 (5 bases). Per germline, CDR1 SGHTA and CDR2 FQGNSA. The CDR3 has 15 amino acids. V lost 5 bases and J 7 bases, leaving 20 bases between the germline ends. Here the CDR3 DNA reads TGTGCCAGCAGCACCCAGCCCGGGACGACACTTGGCTACACCTTC. This gives the protein CASSTQPGTTLGYTF.

This rearrangement joins TRBV9 to TRBJ2-3; D may be TRBD2 (6 bases). Germline V gives CDR1 SGDLS, CDR2 YYNGEE. This CDR3 comprises 15 residues. Trimming left V 6 bases short and J 3 bases short, with 17 bases between. CDR3 residues: CASNPHGGGTDTQYF. The CDR3 DNA reads as TGTGCCAGCAACCCGCACGGGGGTGGAACAGATACGCAGTATTTT.

The chain links TRBV7-2 to TRBJ1-5; possibly TRBD1 for D (5 bases). Germline CDR1 and CDR2: SGHTA and FQGNSA. The ends were cut back, 6 bases at V and 3 bases at J, with 18 bases in the middle. CDR3 length: 16 amino acids. In DNA form, the CDR3 reads TGTGCCAGCAGTTCAATAAAGGGGTGGAACAATCAGCCCCAGCATTTT. It is translated as CASSSIKGWNNQPQHF.